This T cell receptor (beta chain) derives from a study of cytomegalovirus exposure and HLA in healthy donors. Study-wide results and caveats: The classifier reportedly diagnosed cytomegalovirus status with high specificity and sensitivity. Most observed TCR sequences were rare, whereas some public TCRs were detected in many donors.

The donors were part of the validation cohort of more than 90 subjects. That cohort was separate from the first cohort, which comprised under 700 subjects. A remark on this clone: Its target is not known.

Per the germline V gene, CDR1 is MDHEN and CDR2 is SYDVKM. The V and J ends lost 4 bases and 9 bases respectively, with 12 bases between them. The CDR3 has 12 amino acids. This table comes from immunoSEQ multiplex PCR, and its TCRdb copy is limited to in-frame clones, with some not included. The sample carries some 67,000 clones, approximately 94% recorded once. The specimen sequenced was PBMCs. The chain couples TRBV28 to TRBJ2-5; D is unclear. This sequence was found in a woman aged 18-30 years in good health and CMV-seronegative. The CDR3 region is CASSSPVSAQYF. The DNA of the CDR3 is TGTGCCAGCAGTTCCCCCGTGAGTGCCCAGTACTTC.